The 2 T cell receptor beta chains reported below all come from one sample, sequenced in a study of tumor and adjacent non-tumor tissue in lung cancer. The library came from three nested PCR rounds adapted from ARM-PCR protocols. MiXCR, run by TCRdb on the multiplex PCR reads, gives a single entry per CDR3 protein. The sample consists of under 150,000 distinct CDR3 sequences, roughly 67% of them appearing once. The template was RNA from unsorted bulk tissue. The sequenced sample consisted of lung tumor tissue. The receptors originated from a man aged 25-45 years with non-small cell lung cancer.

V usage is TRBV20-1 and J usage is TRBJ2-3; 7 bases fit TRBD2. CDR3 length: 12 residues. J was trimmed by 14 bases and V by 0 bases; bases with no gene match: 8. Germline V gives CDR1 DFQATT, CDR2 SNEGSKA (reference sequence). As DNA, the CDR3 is TGCAGTGCTAGAGATGGATTAGCGGGCCTGTATTTT. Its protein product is CSARDGLAGLYF.

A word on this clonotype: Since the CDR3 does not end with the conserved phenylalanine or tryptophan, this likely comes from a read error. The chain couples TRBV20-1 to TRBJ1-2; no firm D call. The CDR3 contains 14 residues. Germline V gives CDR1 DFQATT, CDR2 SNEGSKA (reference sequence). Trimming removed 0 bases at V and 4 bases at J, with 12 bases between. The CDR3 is CSARDGRSLYGYTS. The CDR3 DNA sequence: TGCAGTGCTAGAGATGGTAGGTCACTCTATGGCTACACCTCC.